Listed below are T cell receptor beta chains from one sample, sequenced in a study of shared clonotypes between healthy human individuals. Here immunoSEQ multiplex PCR was the method, and the copy in TCRdb shows in-frame clones only, minus some. The profile covers hundreds of thousands of clones, with 55% to 85% appearing a single time and around 1.8% taken by the ten largest. Sequencing was carried out using memory CD4+ T cells sorted from blood. The receptors were sampled from a young woman in good health. CDR3s include the opening cysteine and the closing phenylalanine or tryptophan. Fields, in order: V gene, D gene, J gene, clone size, CDR3 DNA, CDR3 protein. A D gene is named only where the DNA matches it firmly. Clone size appears in some rows only: once, few, many, or a class for an expanded clone.

V: TRBV7-2
D: NA
J: TRBJ2-7
size: NA
DNA: TGTGCCAGCAGCTTACTAGGGGCGGGAGAGCAGTACTTC
CDR3: CASSLLGAGEQYF

V: TRBV7-9
D: NA
J: TRBJ1-1
size: few
DNA: TGTGCCAGCAGCTTAAAAACTATCACTGAAGCTTTCTTT
CDR3: CASSLKTITEAFF

V: TRBV20-1
D: NA
J: TRBJ1-4
size: few
DNA: TGCAGTGCAACCACGGACGGAAAACTGTTTTTT
CDR3: CSATTDGKLFF

V: TRBV28
D: NA
J: TRBJ1-3
size: NA
DNA: TGTGCCAGCAGGGGCCCGGTCGGGGCTGGAAACACCATATATTTT
CDR3: CASRGPVGAGNTIYF

V: TRBV5-4
D: TRBD1
J: TRBJ1-4
size: NA
DNA: TGTGCCAGCAGCCGGGACAGGGGCGAAAAACTGTTTTTT
CDR3: CASSRDRGEKLFF

V: TRBV28
D: NA
J: TRBJ1-1
size: NA
DNA: TGTGCCAGCTGCCTTCTAGGGGGGCCGGGTGCAGCTTTCTTT
CDR3: CASCLLGGPGAAFF

V: TRBV7-2
D: TRBD1
J: TRBJ2-2
size: NA
DNA: TGTGCCAGCAGCTCTCGACAGGGACACACCGGGGAGCTGTTTTTT
CDR3: CASSSRQGHTGELFF

V: TRBV7-8
D: NA
J: TRBJ1-4
size: NA
DNA: TGTGCCAGCAGCCGTTACAGCACGGGTGAAAAACTGTTTTTT
CDR3: CASSRYSTGEKLFF

V: TRBV10-3
D: NA
J: TRBJ2-5
size: NA
DNA: TGTGCCATCAGCCCAGCGGAGGGCCTGTTGCGAGAGACCCAGTACTTC
CDR3: CAISPAEGLLRETQYF

V: TRBV7-9
D: TRBD1
J: TRBJ1-1
size: NA
DNA: TGTGCCAGCAGCTTAGTTTTGGGACAGGGGGCCCCCGACACTGAAGCTTTCTTT
CDR3: CASSLVLGQGAPDTEAFF

V: TRBV21-1
D: NA
J: TRBJ2-7
size: NA
DNA: TGTGCCAGCAGCAGGGACAGTGACGACTACGAGCAGTACTTC
CDR3: CASSRDSDDYEQYF

V: TRBV5-1
D: NA
J: TRBJ2-7
size: NA
DNA: TGCGCCAGCAGGCCGGGCCCTAGCTCCTACGAGCAGTACTTC
CDR3: CASRPGPSSYEQYF

V: TRBV6-1
D: NA
J: TRBJ2-3
size: NA
DNA: TGTGCCAGCAGTGAAGGGTTACTGAATACGCAGTATTTT
CDR3: CASSEGLLNTQYF

V: TRBV6-1
D: TRBD2
J: TRBJ2-5
size: NA
DNA: TGTGCCAGCCAATCGGGACTAGCGGTCCTGCAGACCCAGTACTTC
CDR3: CASQSGLAVLQTQYF

V: TRBV29-1
D: TRBD1
J: TRBJ1-1
size: NA
DNA: TGCAGCGTTGGGGCAGGGGGCAGGAACACTGAAGCTTTCTTT
CDR3: CSVGAGGRNTEAFF

V: TRBV10-1
D: NA
J: TRBJ1-2
size: NA
DNA: TGCGCCAGCAGCGGCACAGGGATCCATGGCTACACCTTC
CDR3: CASSGTGIHGYTF

V: TRBV19
D: TRBD1
J: TRBJ2-2
size: NA
DNA: TGTGCCAGTAGTATAGCCCTTGCCCGTAGGGGGACAGGGTTCACCGGGGAGCTGTTTTTT
CDR3: CASSIALARRGTGFTGELFF

V: TRBV28
D: NA
J: TRBJ2-7
size: NA
DNA: TGTGCCAGCAGATCCATAGATGACGAGCAGTACTTC
CDR3: CASRSIDDEQYF

V: TRBV6-1
D: TRBD1
J: TRBJ1-3
size: NA
DNA: TGTGCCAGCAGTGAGTCCGGACAGGGGGACGGAAACACCATATATTTT
CDR3: CASSESGQGDGNTIYF

V: TRBV9
D: TRBD1
J: TRBJ1-5
size: NA
DNA: TGTGCCAGCAGCGGCCGGGACAGGGGGTATGTTCAGCCCCAGCATTTT
CDR3: CASSGRDRGYVQPQHF

V: TRBV11-2
D: NA
J: TRBJ1-4
size: NA
DNA: TGTGCCAGCAGCTTAGACGCGGAAAAACTGTTTTTT
CDR3: CASSLDAEKLFF

V: TRBV19
D: TRBD1
J: TRBJ1-4
size: NA
DNA: TGTGCCAGTAGTACATGGGACAGGGCGGAAAATGAAAAACTGTTTTTT
CDR3: CASSTWDRAENEKLFF

V: TRBV15
D: NA
J: TRBJ2-7
size: once
DNA: TGTGCCACCAGCAGGTCAGGGCAGGGCTACGAGCAGTACTTC
CDR3: CATSRSGQGYEQYF

V: TRBV19
D: NA
J: TRBJ1-2
size: NA
DNA: TGTGCCAGTACAAGGCAGGGGCAAAACTATGGCTACACCTTC
CDR3: CASTRQGQNYGYTF

V: TRBV29-1
D: TRBD1
J: TRBJ2-7
size: once
DNA: TGCAGCGTTGAGGGGGACAGTTCCTACGAGCAGTACTTC
CDR3: CSVEGDSSYEQYF

V: TRBV28
D: NA
J: TRBJ1-5
size: NA
DNA: TGTGCCAGCAGATCCCATACAGGGAGCAATCAGCCCCAGCATTTT
CDR3: CASRSHTGSNQPQHF

V: TRBV30
D: NA
J: TRBJ2-5
size: NA
DNA: TGTGCCTGGAGTGGATATTGGGAGAAAAAAGAGACCCAGTACTTC
CDR3: CAWSGYWEKKETQYF

V: TRBV5-1
D: TRBD1
J: TRBJ1-3
size: NA
DNA: TGCGCCAGCAGCTGGGGACAGAACCCTGGAAACACCATATATTTT
CDR3: CASSWGQNPGNTIYF

V: TRBV7-2
D: TRBD2
J: TRBJ2-7
size: NA
DNA: TGTGCCAGCAGCTGGGGACTAGCGGGAGCCGAGCAGTACTTC
CDR3: CASSWGLAGAEQYF

V: TRBV5-1
D: TRBD1
J: TRBJ2-2
size: few
DNA: TGCGCCAGCAGCCCAGGGACAGAAAACACCGGGGAGCTGTTTTTT
CDR3: CASSPGTENTGELFF

V: TRBV28
D: NA
J: TRBJ1-5
size: NA
DNA: TGTGCCAGCAGTTTTCGGGGCGCCGGCAATCAGCCCCAGCATTTT
CDR3: CASSFRGAGNQPQHF

V: TRBV28
D: NA
J: TRBJ1-1
size: NA
DNA: TGTGCCAGCAGTTCAACCAGTGAGGGGAACACTGAAGCTTTCTTT
CDR3: CASSSTSEGNTEAFF

V: TRBV18
D: TRBD1
J: TRBJ2-6
size: NA
DNA: TGTGCCAGCTCAGAGCCGGGACAGGAGTCGGTAGGGGCCAACGTCCTGACTTTC
CDR3: CASSEPGQESVGANVLTF

V: TRBV12-5
D: NA
J: TRBJ2-1
size: NA
DNA: TGTGCTAGTGCCCGAGACTCCTCCTACAATGAGCAGTTCTTC
CDR3: CASARDSSYNEQFF

V: TRBV19
D: TRBD2
J: TRBJ2-1
size: NA
DNA: TGTGCCAGTAGTATATGGGCGGGAGCTCCCGATGAGCAGTTCTTC
CDR3: CASSIWAGAPDEQFF

V: TRBV5-1
D: TRBD2
J: TRBJ2-7
size: NA
DNA: TGCGCCAGCAGCTTCAGCGGGACTACCTACGAGCAGTACTTC
CDR3: CASSFSGTTYEQYF

V: TRBV28
D: NA
J: TRBJ1-5
size: NA
DNA: TGTGCCAGCAGTTTATACGGGGGTTTTCAGCCCCAGCATTTT
CDR3: CASSLYGGFQPQHF

V: TRBV10-2
D: NA
J: TRBJ2-3
size: NA
DNA: TGCGCCAGCAGTTCAGGGACGTGGAGCACAGATACGCAGTATTTT
CDR3: CASSSGTWSTDTQYF

V: TRBV6-5
D: TRBD1
J: TRBJ2-7
size: NA
DNA: TGTGCCAGCGCGAGGGACAGTAACTACGAGCAGTACTTC
CDR3: CASARDSNYEQYF

V: TRBV18
D: NA
J: TRBJ1-5
size: NA
DNA: TGTGCCAGCTCACCAGGGGGGGCCCTCAATAGCAATCAGCCCCAGCATTTT
CDR3: CASSPGGALNSNQPQHF

V: TRBV29-1
D: TRBD2
J: TRBJ2-2
size: NA
DNA: TGCAGCGCTAGACTAGCGGGAAAATACACCGGGGAGCTGTTTTTT
CDR3: CSARLAGKYTGELFF

V: TRBV19
D: TRBD1
J: TRBJ2-7
size: NA
DNA: TGTGCCAGTAGTATGCAGGGGGCTTACGAGCAGTACTTC
CDR3: CASSMQGAYEQYF

V: TRBV25-1
D: NA
J: TRBJ1-6
size: NA
DNA: TGTGCCAGCAGTGAAGTCGGGTTGACGAATTCACCCCTCCACTTT
CDR3: CASSEVGLTNSPLHF

V: TRBV5-6
D: TRBD1
J: TRBJ2-2
size: NA
DNA: TGTGCCAGCAGCTTGGGGACAGGGGGGTCGTTGGACACCGGGGAGCTGTTTTTT
CDR3: CASSLGTGGSLDTGELFF

V: TRBV11-2
D: TRBD2
J: TRBJ2-7
size: NA
DNA: TGTGCCAGCAGCTTAGAGCGGGGGGCCTACGAGCAGTACTTC
CDR3: CASSLERGAYEQYF

V: TRBV10-3
D: TRBD2
J: TRBJ2-2
size: NA
DNA: TGTGCCATCAGTGATAGACTAGCGGGAGATCATGCCGGGGAGCTGTTTTTT
CDR3: CAISDRLAGDHAGELFF

V: TRBV28
D: TRBD1
J: TRBJ2-7
size: NA
DNA: TGTGCCAGCAGTTTAGAAGGGACAGGGTACCCCTACGAGCAGTACTTC
CDR3: CASSLEGTGYPYEQYF

V: TRBV6-4
D: NA
J: TRBJ2-1
size: NA
DNA: TGTGCCAGCAGTGACGAGGGAGTGGGTGAGCAGTTCTTC
CDR3: CASSDEGVGEQFF

V: TRBV5-6
D: NA
J: TRBJ1-2
size: NA
DNA: TGTGCCAGCAGCTTGGTGGCCCTCAACTATGGCTACACCTTC
CDR3: CASSLVALNYGYTF

V: TRBV5-1
D: NA
J: TRBJ2-4
size: NA
DNA: TGCGCCAGCAGCTTGGTAGGCGGAATAGCCAAAAACATTCAGTACTTC
CDR3: CASSLVGGIAKNIQYF

V: TRBV2
D: TRBD1
J: TRBJ2-4
size: NA
DNA: TGTGCCAGCGGGACAGGGGGCTTTAACATTCAGTACTTC
CDR3: CASGTGGFNIQYF

V: TRBV6-5
D: NA
J: TRBJ1-1
size: once
DNA: TGTGCCAGCAGTTACTCTATTGTCCAGGTGGAAGCTTTCTTT
CDR3: CASSYSIVQVEAFF

V: TRBV28
D: NA
J: TRBJ1-5
size: NA
DNA: TGTGCCAGCAGAGGGCGGATTTATCAGCCCCAGCATTTT
CDR3: CASRGRIYQPQHF

V: TRBV2
D: TRBD2
J: TRBJ2-3
size: NA
DNA: TGTGCCAGCAGTGGTGTGCCTAGCGGGGGGAAAGATACGCAGTATTTT
CDR3: CASSGVPSGGKDTQYF

V: TRBV5-1
D: NA
J: TRBJ2-5
size: once
DNA: TGCGCCAGCAGCTTGTTAGCGGCCCAAGAGACCCAGTACTTC
CDR3: CASSLLAAQETQYF